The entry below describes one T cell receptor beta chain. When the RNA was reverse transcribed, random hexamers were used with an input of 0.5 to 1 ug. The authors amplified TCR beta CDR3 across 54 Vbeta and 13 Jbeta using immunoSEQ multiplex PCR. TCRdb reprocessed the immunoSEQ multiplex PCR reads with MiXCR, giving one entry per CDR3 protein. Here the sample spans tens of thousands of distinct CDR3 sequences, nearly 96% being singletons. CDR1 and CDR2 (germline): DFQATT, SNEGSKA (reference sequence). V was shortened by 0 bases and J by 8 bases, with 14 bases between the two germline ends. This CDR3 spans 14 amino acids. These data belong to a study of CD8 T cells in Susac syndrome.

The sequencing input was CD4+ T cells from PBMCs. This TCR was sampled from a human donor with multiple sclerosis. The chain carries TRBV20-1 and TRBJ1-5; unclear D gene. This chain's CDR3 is CSAREGRSIEPQHF. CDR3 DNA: TGCAGTGCTAGAGAGGGCAGGTCCATCGAGCCCCAGCATTTT.